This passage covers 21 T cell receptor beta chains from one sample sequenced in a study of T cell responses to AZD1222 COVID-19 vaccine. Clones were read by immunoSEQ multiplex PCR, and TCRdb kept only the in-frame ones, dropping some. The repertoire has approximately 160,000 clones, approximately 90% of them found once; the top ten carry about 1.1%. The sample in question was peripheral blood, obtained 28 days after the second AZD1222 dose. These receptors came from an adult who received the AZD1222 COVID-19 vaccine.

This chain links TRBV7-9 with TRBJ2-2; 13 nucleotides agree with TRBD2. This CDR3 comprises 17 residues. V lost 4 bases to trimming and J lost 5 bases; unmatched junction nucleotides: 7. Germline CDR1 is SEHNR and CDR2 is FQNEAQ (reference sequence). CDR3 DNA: TGTGCCAGCAGCTGGACTAGCGGGGGAGATATAACCGGGGAGCTGTTTTTT. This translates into CASSWTSGGDITGELFF.

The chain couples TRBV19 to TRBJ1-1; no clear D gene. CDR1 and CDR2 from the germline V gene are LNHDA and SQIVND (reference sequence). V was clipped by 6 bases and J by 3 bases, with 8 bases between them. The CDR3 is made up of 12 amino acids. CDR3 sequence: CASSPYDTEAFF. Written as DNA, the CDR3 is TGTGCCAGTAGCCCTTATGACACTGAAGCTTTCTTT.

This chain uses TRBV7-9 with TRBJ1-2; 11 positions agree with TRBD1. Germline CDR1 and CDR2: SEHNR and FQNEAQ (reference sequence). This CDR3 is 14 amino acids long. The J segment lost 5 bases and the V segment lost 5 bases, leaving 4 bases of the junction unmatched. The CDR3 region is CASSPRDRGYGYTF. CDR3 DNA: TGTGCCAGCAGCCCCCGGGACAGGGGGTATGGCTACACCTTC. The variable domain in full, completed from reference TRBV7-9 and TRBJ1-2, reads DTGVSQNPRHKITKRGQNVTFRCDPISEHNRLYWYRQTLGQGPEFLTYFQNEAQLEKSRLLSDRFSAERPKGSFSTLEIQRTEQGDSAMYLCASSPRDRGYGYTFGSGTRLTVV.

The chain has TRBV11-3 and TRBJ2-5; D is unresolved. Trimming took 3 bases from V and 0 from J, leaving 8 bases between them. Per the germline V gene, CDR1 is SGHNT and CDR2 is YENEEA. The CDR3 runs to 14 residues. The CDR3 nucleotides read TGTGCCAGCAGCTTGAAGGGATACCAAGAGACCCAGTACTTC. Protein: CASSLKGYQETQYF.

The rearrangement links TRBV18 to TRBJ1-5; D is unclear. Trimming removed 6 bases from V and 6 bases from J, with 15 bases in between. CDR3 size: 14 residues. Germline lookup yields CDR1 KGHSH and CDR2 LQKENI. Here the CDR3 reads CASSPNEGSQPQHF. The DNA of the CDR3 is TGTGCCAGCTCTCCGAACGAGGGCAGTCAGCCCCAGCATTTT.

The CDR3 nucleotides read TGCGCCAGCAGCTTGGGACAGGGACAGGGGGAGACCCAGTACTTC. Translation gives CASSLGQGQGETQYF. The genes are TRBV5-1 and TRBJ2-5; 10 bases are a match to TRBD1. The CDR3 is 15 amino acids. V lost 0 bases to trimming and J lost 5 bases; unmatched junction nucleotides: 4. Looked up from germline, CDR1 is SGHRS and CDR2 is YFSETQ.

CDR3 nucleotide sequence: TGCGCCAGCAGCCACGCCCCGGACAGGGTGAGGACTGAAGCTTTCTTT. It is translated as CASSHAPDRVRTEAFF. This chain connects TRBV4-1 to TRBJ1-1, with 8 bases fitting TRBD1. From germline, CDR1 is MGHRA and CDR2 YSYEKL. J lost 5 bases, V lost 3 bases, and 11 bases had no gene match. This CDR3 spans 16 amino acids.

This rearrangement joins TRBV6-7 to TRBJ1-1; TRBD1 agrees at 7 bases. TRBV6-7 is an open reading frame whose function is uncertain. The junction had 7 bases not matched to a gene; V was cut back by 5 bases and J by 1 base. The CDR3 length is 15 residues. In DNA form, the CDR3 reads TGTGCCAGCAGTCCTTCGACAGGGTCGAACACTGAAGCTTTCTTT. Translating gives CASSPSTGSNTEAFF.

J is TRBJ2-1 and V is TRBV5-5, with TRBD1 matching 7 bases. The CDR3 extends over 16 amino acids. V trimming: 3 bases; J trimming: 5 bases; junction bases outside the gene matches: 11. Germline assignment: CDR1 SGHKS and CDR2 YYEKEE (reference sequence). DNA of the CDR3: TGTGCCAGCAGCTCGCCGGGACAGCTTACTAACAATGAGCAGTTCTTC. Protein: CASSSPGQLTNNEQFF.

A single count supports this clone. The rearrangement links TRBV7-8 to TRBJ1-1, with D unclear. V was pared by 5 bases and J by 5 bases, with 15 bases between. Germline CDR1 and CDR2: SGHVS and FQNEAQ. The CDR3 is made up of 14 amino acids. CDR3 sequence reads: CASSPFVGKTEAFF. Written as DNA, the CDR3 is TGTGCCAGCAGCCCATTCGTGGGGAAAACTGAAGCTTTCTTT.

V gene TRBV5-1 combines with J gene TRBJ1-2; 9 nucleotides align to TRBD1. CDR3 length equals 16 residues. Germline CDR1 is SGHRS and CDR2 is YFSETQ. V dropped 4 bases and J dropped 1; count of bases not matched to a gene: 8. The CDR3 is CASSQGQGDYNYGYTF. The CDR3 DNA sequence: TGCGCCAGCAGCCAGGGACAGGGAGACTATAACTATGGCTACACCTTC.

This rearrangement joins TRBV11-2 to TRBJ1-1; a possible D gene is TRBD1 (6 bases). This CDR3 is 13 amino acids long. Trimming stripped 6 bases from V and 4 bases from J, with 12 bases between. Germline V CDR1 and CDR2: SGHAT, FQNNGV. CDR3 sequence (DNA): TGTGCCAGCAGGAAACAGGGTTCCACTGAAGCTTTCTTT. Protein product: CASRKQGSTEAFF.

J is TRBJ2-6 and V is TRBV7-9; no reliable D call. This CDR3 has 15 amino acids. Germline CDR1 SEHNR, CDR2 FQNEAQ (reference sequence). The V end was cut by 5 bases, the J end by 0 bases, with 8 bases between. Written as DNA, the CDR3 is TGTGCCAGCAGCCCAAGAGGCTCTGGGGCCAACGTCCTGACTTTC. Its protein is CASSPRGSGANVLTF.

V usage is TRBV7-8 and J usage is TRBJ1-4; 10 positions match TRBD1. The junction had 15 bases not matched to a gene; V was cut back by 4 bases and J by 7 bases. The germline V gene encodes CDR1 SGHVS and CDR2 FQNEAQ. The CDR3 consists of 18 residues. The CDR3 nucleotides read TGTGCCAGCAGCTCCTCCCTACCGGGACAGGGGAGTGGTGAAAAACTGTTTTTT. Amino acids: CASSSSLPGQGSGEKLFF.

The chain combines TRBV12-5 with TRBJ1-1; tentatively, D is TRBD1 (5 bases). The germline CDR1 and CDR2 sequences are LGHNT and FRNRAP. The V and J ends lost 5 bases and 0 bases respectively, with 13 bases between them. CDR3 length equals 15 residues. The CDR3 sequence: CASGPLWGMNTEAFF. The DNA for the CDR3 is TGTGCTAGTGGTCCCCTTTGGGGGATGAACACTGAAGCTTTCTTT.

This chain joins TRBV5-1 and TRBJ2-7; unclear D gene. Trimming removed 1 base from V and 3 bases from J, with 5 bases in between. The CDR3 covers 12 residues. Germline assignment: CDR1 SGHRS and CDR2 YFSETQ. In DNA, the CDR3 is TGCGCCAGCAGCTTGTCAAGCTACGAGCAGTACTTC. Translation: CASSLSSYEQYF.

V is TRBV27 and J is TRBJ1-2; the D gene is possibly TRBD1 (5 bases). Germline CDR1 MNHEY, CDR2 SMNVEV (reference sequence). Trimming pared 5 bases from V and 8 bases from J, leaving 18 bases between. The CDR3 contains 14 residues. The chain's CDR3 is CASSPRDRPSGYTF. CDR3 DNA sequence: TGTGCCAGCAGTCCGCGGGACCGCCCGTCCGGCTACACCTTC.

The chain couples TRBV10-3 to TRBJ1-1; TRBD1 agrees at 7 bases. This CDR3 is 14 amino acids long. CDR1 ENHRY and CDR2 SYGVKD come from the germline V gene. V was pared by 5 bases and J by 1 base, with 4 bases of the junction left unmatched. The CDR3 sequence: CAISRQGKNTEAFF. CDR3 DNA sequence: TGTGCCATCAGTCGACAGGGTAAGAACACTGAAGCTTTCTTT.

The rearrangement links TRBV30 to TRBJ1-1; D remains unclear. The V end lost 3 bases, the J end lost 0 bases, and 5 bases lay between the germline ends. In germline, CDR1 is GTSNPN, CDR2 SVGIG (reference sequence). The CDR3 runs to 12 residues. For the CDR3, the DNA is TGTGCCTGGAGAAACATGAACACTGAAGCTTTCTTT. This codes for CAWRNMNTEAFF.

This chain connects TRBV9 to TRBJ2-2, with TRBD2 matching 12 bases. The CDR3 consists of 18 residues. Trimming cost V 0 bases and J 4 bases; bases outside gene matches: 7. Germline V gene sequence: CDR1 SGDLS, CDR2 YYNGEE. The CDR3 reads CASSVVPSGGASTGELFF. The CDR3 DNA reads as TGTGCCAGCAGCGTAGTCCCTAGCGGGGGGGCCAGCACCGGGGAGCTGTTTTTT.

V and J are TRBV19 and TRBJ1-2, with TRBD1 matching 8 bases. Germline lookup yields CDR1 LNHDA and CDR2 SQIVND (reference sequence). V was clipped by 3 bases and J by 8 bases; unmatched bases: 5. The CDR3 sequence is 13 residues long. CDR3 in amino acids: CASSIRTGYGYTF. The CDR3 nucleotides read TGTGCCAGTAGTATTCGGACAGGGTACGGCTACACCTTC.